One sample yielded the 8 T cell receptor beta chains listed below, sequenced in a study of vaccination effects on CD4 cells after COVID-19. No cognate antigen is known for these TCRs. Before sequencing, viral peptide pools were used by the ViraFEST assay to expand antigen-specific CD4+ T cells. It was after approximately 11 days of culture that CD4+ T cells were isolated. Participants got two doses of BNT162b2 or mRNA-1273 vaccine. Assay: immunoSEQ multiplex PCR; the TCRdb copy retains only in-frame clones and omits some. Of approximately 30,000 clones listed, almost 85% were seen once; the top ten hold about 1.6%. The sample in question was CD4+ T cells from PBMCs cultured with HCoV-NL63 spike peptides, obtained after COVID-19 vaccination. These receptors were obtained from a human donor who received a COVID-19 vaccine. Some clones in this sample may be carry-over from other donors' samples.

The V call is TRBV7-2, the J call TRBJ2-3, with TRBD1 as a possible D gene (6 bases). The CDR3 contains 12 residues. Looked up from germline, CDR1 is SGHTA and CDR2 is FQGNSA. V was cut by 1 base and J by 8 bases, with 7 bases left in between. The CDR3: CASSLEGGTQYF. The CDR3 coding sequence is TGTGCCAGCAGCTTAGAAGGGGGTACGCAGTATTTT.

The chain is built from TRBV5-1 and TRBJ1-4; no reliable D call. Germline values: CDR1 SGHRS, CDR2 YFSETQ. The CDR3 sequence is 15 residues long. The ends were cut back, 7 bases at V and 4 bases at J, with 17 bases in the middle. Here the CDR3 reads CASRRGMYSNEKLFF. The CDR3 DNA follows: TGCGCCAGCCGACGAGGGATGTACAGTAATGAAAAACTGTTTTTT. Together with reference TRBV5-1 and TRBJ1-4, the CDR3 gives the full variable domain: KAGVTQTPRYLIKTRGQQVTLSCSPISGHRSVSWYQQTPGQGLQFLFEYFSETQRNKGNFPGRFSGRQFSNSRSEMNVSTLELGDSALYLCASRRGMYSNEKLFFGSGTQLSVL.

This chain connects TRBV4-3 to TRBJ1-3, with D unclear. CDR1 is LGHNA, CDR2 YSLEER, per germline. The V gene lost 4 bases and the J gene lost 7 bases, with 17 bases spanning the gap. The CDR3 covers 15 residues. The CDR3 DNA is TGCGCCAGCAGCCTAGACACCTCGAGCTCTAACACCATATATTTT. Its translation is CASSLDTSSSNTIYF.

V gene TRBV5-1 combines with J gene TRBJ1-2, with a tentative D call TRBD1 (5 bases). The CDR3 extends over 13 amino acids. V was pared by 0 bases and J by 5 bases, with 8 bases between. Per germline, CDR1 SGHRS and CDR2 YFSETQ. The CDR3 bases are TGCGCCAGCAGCTTGGATTGGGGGTATGGCTACACCTTC. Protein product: CASSLDWGYGYTF.

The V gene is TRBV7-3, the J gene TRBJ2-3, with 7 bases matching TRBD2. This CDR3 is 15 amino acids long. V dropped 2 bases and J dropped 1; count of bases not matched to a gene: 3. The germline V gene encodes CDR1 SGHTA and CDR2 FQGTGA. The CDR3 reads CASSLGLVGTDTQYF. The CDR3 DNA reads TGTGCCAGCAGCTTAGGACTAGTCGGCACAGATACGCAGTATTTT.

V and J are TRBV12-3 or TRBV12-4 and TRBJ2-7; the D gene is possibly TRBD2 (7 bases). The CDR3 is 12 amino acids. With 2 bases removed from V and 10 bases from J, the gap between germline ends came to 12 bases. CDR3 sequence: CASSLRGGPQYV. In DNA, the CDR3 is TGTGCCAGCAGTTTAAGGGGGGGACCCCAGTACGTC.

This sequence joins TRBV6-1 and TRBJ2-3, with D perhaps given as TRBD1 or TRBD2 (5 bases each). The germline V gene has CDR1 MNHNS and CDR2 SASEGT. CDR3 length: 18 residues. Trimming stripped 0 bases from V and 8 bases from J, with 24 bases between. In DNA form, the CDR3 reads TGTGCCAGCAGTGAAGCGCTTCCGGGACCTCTAAACCACGGTACGCAGTATTTT. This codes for CASSEALPGPLNHGTQYF.

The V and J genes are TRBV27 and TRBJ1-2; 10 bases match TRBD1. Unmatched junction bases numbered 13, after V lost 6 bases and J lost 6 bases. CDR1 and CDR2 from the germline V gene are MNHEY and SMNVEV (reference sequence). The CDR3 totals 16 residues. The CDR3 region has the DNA TGTGCCAGCAGGACTCCGGGACAGGGGCCTAGCGATGGCTACACCTTC. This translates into CASRTPGQGPSDGYTF.